The 17 T cell receptor beta chains reported below all come from one sample, sequenced in a study of shared clonotypes between healthy human individuals. Clones were read by immunoSEQ multiplex PCR, and TCRdb kept only the in-frame ones, dropping some. The sample contains a few hundred thousand clones, approximately 97% of which appear only once. Sequencing used naive CD4+ T cells sorted from blood. Described subset: CD45RA+ positively selected. The receptor source for this set is a woman in her 30s in good health.

The genes are TRBV29-1 and TRBJ2-5, with a weak D call TRBD1 (6 bases). Germline loops: CDR1 SQVTM, CDR2 ANQGSEA. This CDR3 has 14 amino acids. V was cut by 4 bases and J by 5 bases, with 17 bases left in between. CDR3 protein: CSVVRSSRGETQYF. The CDR3 DNA reads as TGCAGCGTTGTACGGTCGAGCAGGGGTGAGACCCAGTACTTC.

The chain combines TRBV14 with TRBJ2-1; TRBD2 aligns across 11 bases. The CDR3 extends over 16 amino acids. Germline-derived CDR1 and CDR2 are SGHDN and FVKESK. Trimming removed 2 bases from V and 6 bases from J; junction bases left unmatched: 6. Here the CDR3 reads CASSQLGTSGSNEQFF. For the CDR3, the DNA is TGTGCCAGCAGCCAACTTGGGACTAGCGGTTCCAATGAGCAGTTCTTC.

V gene TRBV29-1 combines with J gene TRBJ2-5, with D perhaps TRBD1 (8 bases). The V end was cut by 5 bases, the J end by 4 bases, with 14 bases between. Germline V gene data show CDR1 as SQVTM and CDR2 as ANQGSEA. CDR3 length equals 13 residues. The CDR3 nucleotides are TGCAGCGTTAGGACAGGGAGGGGAGAGACCCAGTACTTC. Amino acids: CSVRTGRGETQYF.

The chain combines TRBV21-1 with TRBJ2-3. TRBV21-1 is a known pseudogene. The CDR3 totals 10 residues. The CDR3, as DNA: TGTGCCAGCAGCAAAGTGGGGCAGTATTTT. Protein sequence: CASSKVGQYF.

The chain recombines TRBV19 with TRBJ2-5, with 7 bases fitting TRBD1. Germline V CDR1 and CDR2: LNHDA, SQIVND (reference sequence). This CDR3 has 13 residues. V lost 8 bases, J lost 1 base, and 4 bases stayed unmatched. As DNA, the CDR3 is TGTGCCAGTGGAGACAGGGTCCAAGAGACCCAGTACTTC. Translated: CASGDRVQETQYF.

The chain couples TRBV7-9 to TRBJ2-1; D gene uncertain. Trimming removed 7 bases from V and 4 bases from J, with 8 bases in between. The CDR3 runs to 12 residues. Germline loops: CDR1 SEHNR, CDR2 FQNEAQ (reference sequence). For the CDR3, the DNA is TGTGCCAGCATGGGATTTTACAATGAGCAGTTCTTC. Translation: CASMGFYNEQFF.

This rearrangement joins TRBV6-1 to TRBJ2-7; D unclear. The germline CDR1 and CDR2 sequences are MNHNS and SASEGT. The CDR3 has 14 amino acids. The V gene lost 4 bases and the J gene lost 3 bases, with 13 bases spanning the gap. CDR3 nucleotides: TGTGCCAGCAGTGGGGGTTTTACTCTCTACGAGCAGTACTTC. Amino acid sequence: CASSGGFTLYEQYF.

The chain employs TRBV28 and TRBJ1-5; TRBD1 aligns across 10 bases. This CDR3 is built from 15 residues. Germline CDR1 is MDHEN and CDR2 is SYDVKM. J was trimmed by 1 base and V by 6 bases; bases with no gene match: 3. The DNA of the CDR3 is TGTGCCAGCAGGACAGGGGGCGGGAGCAATCAGCCCCAGCATTTT. Its protein product is CASRTGGGSNQPQHF.

This clone was recorded only once. The chain couples TRBV11-2 to TRBJ2-1; D gene ambiguous. Looked up from germline, CDR1 is SGHAT and CDR2 is FQNNGV. V lost 5 bases, J lost 3 bases, and 11 bases lay in between. CDR3 length: 14 residues. The CDR3 sequence: CASSASKGYNEQFF. The CDR3 region has the DNA TGTGCCAGCAGCGCGAGTAAGGGCTACAATGAGCAGTTCTTC.

CDR3 coding DNA: TGTGCCAGCAGCTTAGGCATCTCGAGTCATGAGCAGTTCTTC. Amino acid sequence: CASSLGISSHEQFF. The V and J genes are TRBV11-3 and TRBJ2-1; D remains ambiguous. The CDR3 spans 14 residues. Trimming took 1 base from V and 8 from J, leaving 12 bases between them. CDR1 is SGHNT, CDR2 YENEEA, per germline.

This clone occurred a few times. The V and J genes are TRBV7-9 and TRBJ1-3; D is perhaps TRBD1 (5 bases). The V end was cut by 5 bases, the J end by 0 bases, with 17 bases between. Germline-derived CDR1 and CDR2 are SEHNR and FQNEAQ (reference sequence). CDR3 size: 17 residues. The CDR3 DNA follows: TGTGCCAGCAGCGGACGGCCAGGGACCCACTCTGGAAACACCATATATTTT. It translates to CASSGRPGTHSGNTIYF.

This chain uses TRBV10-1 with TRBJ2-1, with 8 bases fitting TRBD2. V lost 0 bases and J lost 1; bases outside the gene matches: 2. This CDR3 spans 16 amino acids. Per germline, CDR1 WNHNN and CDR2 SYGVQD (reference sequence). The chain's CDR3 is CASSESSGSSYNEQFF. DNA for the CDR3: TGCGCCAGCAGTGAGTCCAGCGGGAGTTCCTACAATGAGCAGTTCTTC.

The rearrangement uses TRBV25-1 and TRBJ2-3, with D perhaps TRBD2 (5 bases). Germline CDR1 is MGHDK and CDR2 is SYGVNS. V lost 2 bases and J 7 bases, leaving 19 bases between the germline ends. CDR3 length equals 16 residues. Here the CDR3 DNA reads TGTGCCAGCAGTGAAGCGTCGCGGGCCCCCCCTAATACGCAGTATTTT. This gives the protein CASSEASRAPPNTQYF.

V and J are TRBV27 and TRBJ1-2, with D possibly matching TRBD1 (5 bases). The CDR3 covers 17 residues. V shed 2 bases and J shed 3 bases, with 19 bases lying between them. The V gene's germline CDR1 is MNHEY and CDR2 SMNVEV (reference sequence). In DNA, the CDR3 is TGTGCCAGCAGTTTAGAAGGGGTTTCAGAGAGACACTATGGCTACACCTTC. It codes for CASSLEGVSERHYGYTF.

The rearrangement uses TRBV6-1 and TRBJ2-7, with 10 nucleotides matching TRBD1. Looked up from germline, CDR1 is MNHNS and CDR2 is SASEGT. This CDR3 is built from 12 residues. V trimming: 10 bases; J trimming: 6 bases; junction bases outside the gene matches: 6. The CDR3 is CATRDRGREQYF. CDR3 DNA: TGTGCCACCCGGGACAGGGGCCGCGAGCAGTACTTC.

Concerning this clone: Other DNA sequences in the sample encode the same CDR3. V and J are TRBV2 and TRBJ1-2; 7 bases are a match to TRBD1. Looked up from germline, CDR1 is SNHLY and CDR2 is FYNNEI. Losses at the gene ends were 3 bases for V and 0 bases for J; bases not matched to a gene: 1. CDR3 length: 14 amino acids. The CDR3 DNA follows: TGTGCCAGCAGTGAGCAGGGGGCTAACTATGGCTACACCTTC. Protein sequence: CASSEQGANYGYTF.

The rearrangement joins TRBV19 to TRBJ1-4; D perhaps matches TRBD1 (6 bases). The CDR3 is 12 amino acids. Deletions cut 3 bases from V and 13 bases from J, with 12 bases between. CDR1 and CDR2 from the germline V gene are LNHDA and SQIVND (reference sequence). CDR3 DNA sequence: TGTGCCAGTAGTATTTGGGGGCAAGGACTGTTTTTT. It encodes CASSIWGQGLFF.